This T cell receptor beta chain appears in the sequencing data of a study of T cell changes during pregnancy in multiple sclerosis. The CDR3 spans 16 residues. Per the germline V gene, CDR1 is KGHSH and CDR2 is LQKENI. V was clipped by 3 bases and J by 2 bases; unmatched bases: 5. Using immunoSEQ multiplex PCR, the repertoire was profiled, and TCRdb retains in-frame clones only, with some absent. The data contain over 50,000 clones, under 95% of them singletons. The source of this sequence is a female donor in good health, enrolled as a control in a pregnancy study. This specimen consisted of peripheral blood, obtained in the third trimester of pregnancy. The chain employs TRBV18 and TRBJ2-7, with 12 bases lining up with TRBD1. The DNA for the CDR3 is TGTGCCAGCTCACCTCTGGGACAGGGGGCCGCCTACGAGCAGTACTTC. It specifies CASSPLGQGAAYEQYF.